Below are 5 T cell receptor beta chains sequenced from a single sample in a study of T cell changes during pregnancy in multiple sclerosis. Sequencing used immunoSEQ multiplex PCR; TCRdb keeps in-frame clones, though not all of them. Of approximately 59,000 clones in the sample, 90% to 95% were seen once. The specimen was peripheral blood, collected in the third trimester of pregnancy. The source of these receptors is a female donor in good health, enrolled as a control in a pregnancy study.

The CDR3, as DNA: TGTGCCAGCAGCCAAGAGGGAGGGGGTGGCGGAAACATTCAGTACTTC. Its translation is CASSQEGGGGGNIQYF. The chain links TRBV4-2 to TRBJ2-4, with a weak D call TRBD2 (7 bases). The CDR3 has 16 amino acids. The V gene lost 0 bases and the J gene lost 6 bases, with 15 bases spanning the gap. Germline V gene data show CDR1 as LGHNA and CDR2 as YNFKEQ.

The chain combines TRBV5-8 with TRBJ2-5; D may be TRBD2 (5 bases). Per the germline V gene, CDR1 is SGHTS and CDR2 is YDEGEE. V lost 0 bases, J lost 4 bases, and 10 bases lay in between. The CDR3 is 14 residues long. The CDR3 DNA follows: TGTGCCAGCAGCTTGGGCGGGCCAGGAGAGACCCAGTACTTC. This translates into CASSLGGPGETQYF.

The J gene is TRBJ2-4, the V gene TRBV4-3; tentative D call: TRBD2 (5 bases). CDR3 size: 14 residues. Trimming pared 1 base from V and 6 bases from J, leaving 10 bases between. Germline values: CDR1 LGHNA, CDR2 YSLEER. The chain's CDR3 is CASSQVAGGNIQYF. The CDR3 nucleotides are TGCGCCAGCAGCCAAGTTGCGGGCGGAAACATTCAGTACTTC.

The chain has TRBV6-5 and TRBJ1-1; tentatively, D is TRBD1 (6 bases). Germline V gene lookup returns CDR1 MNHEY and CDR2 SVGAGI. This CDR3 spans 12 amino acids. Trimming stripped 10 bases from V and 1 base from J, with 10 bases between. The CDR3: CATLTGNTEAFF. The CDR3, as DNA: TGTGCCACCCTGACAGGGAACACTGAAGCTTTCTTT.

The chain couples TRBV11-2 to TRBJ2-7; D remains ambiguous. CDR1 is SGHAT, CDR2 FQNNGV, per germline. V lost 5 bases, J lost 4 bases, and 15 bases lay in between. CDR3 size: 14 residues. CDR3 nucleotides: TGTGCCAGCAGCCCCAGCCGGGTCCCTTACGAGCAGTACTTC. Its translation: CASSPSRVPYEQYF.